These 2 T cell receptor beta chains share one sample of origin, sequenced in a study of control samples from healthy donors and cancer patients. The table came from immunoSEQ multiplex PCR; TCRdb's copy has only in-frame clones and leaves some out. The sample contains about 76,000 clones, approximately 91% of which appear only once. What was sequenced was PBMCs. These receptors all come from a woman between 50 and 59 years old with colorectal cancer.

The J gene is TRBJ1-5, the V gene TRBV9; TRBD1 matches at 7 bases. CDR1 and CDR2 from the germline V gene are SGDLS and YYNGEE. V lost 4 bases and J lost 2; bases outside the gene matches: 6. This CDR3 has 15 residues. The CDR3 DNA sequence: TGTGCCAGCAGCCTGACAGGGACTGGCAATCAGCCCCAGCATTTT. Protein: CASSLTGTGNQPQHF.

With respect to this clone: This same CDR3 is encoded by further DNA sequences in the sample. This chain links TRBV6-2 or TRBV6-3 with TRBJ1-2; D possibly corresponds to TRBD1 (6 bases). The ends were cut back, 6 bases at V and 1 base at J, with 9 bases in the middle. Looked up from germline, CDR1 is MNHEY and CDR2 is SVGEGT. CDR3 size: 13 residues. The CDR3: CASSPQGNYGYTF. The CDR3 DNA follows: TGTGCCAGCAGCCCACAGGGTAACTATGGCTACACCTTC.